This T cell receptor (beta chain) was documented in a study of shared clonotypes between healthy human individuals (dated by TCRdb to 2019 to 2021). Describing the broader study: Two women and three men aged 18 to 49 years were included in the cohort. Between about 0.94 and 10 billion PBMCs per donor were obtained by leukapheresis. To estimate repertoire size and how much clonotypes are shared between individuals, the study performed deep sequencing of blood TCR repertoires from roughly five healthy adults. Libraries were prepared and TCR repertoires were sequenced by different laboratories using diverse techniques, in order to increase sequencing depth and limit assay-specific biases. Broad study findings and their caveats: The genetic and exposure-history diversity represented was limited by the small number of donors. Pairwise subsampling indicated that sequencing depth was expected to affect the degree of clonotype sharing among donors. Sampling was restricted to blood, and TCR repertoires in tissue are likely to differ from TCR repertoires in blood.

Healthy HIV-negative adults with no recently reported acute infections or vaccinations were included as donors. Only Caucasian adults living in Nashville, Tennessee, USA were represented among the donors. For unsorted samples, 85 million to 100 million PBMCs were counted, and genomic DNA was extracted using the QIAamp DNA Blood Mini kit. Blood was obtained by leukapheresis, after which PBMCs were separated by Ficoll-Histopaque density gradient centrifugation and cryopreserved in liquid nitrogen vapor phase. TCR CDR3 regions were amplified from genomic DNA by multiplex PCR using the deep immunoSEQ assay. Extracted genomic DNA from each cell subset was distributed evenly across all wells of several immunoSEQ 96-well plates, and each plate was treated as a replicate. For unsorted PBMC, 300 ng of genomic DNA, equivalent to approximately 30,000 T cell genomes, went into each replicate PCR. Ten immunoSEQ deep assay plates were used to sequence unsorted PBMC genomic DNA. The purified libraries were quantified using a Qubit 3.0 fluorometer, sized with a Bioanalyzer 2100, and then quantified again using the KAPA Library Quantification kit. Every immunoSEQ 96-well plate was sequenced on a separate single-read 150-cycle Illumina NextSeq 550 flow cell. From the authors' description of their analysis: Because the immunoSEQ output included only junctional sequences and no quality scores, the filtering could not be the same as the filtering used for full-length reads. Sequences were annotated with PyIR, a Python wrapper for IgBLAST v1.9, and V/J genes and CDR3 were assigned using IMGT germline references. Any read was removed if the V/J assignment was weak (E-value above 1e-6), the CDR3 was missing, or the read contained stop codons, out-of-frame junctions, or ambiguous translated residues. V3J clonotypes were defined by identical inferred V gene, J gene, and CDR3 amino acid sequence. Percentage overlap between repertoires was calculated by dividing the number of shared unique clonotypes by the size of the smaller repertoire. Repertoire richness was assessed with RTK rarefaction, the Chao1 estimator, and Recon v2.1 estimates of unobserved clonotypes. TCRdb holds this immuneACCESS table with in-frame rearrangements only. Some clones are missing; in checked studies, unresolved V genes explain under half, and the rest has no known cause. The DNA gave D and trimming, while V, J and clone size come from that table. The sample table lists about 490,000 clones, almost 80% of them with a count of one. The ten top clones hold about 12% of the sample.

Points on this clone: No cognate antigen has been identified for it. No clone much larger than this one lies a single base away; base qualities are absent.

V and J are trimmed by 11 bases and 1 base, and the gene matches miss 10 bases of the junction. CDR1 and CDR2 (SNHLY, FYNNEI) derive from the germline V gene. Counted from cysteine to phenylalanine, this CDR3 has 15 amino acids. Only CDR3 DNA remains: 45 bases, in frame from the first base. The sequenced sample was PBMCs. This TCR derives from a woman aged 40-49 years in good health. Some clones in this sample may be carry-over from other donors' samples. The rearranged chain carries TRBV2 and TRBJ1-1; 10 junctional bases match TRBD1. The nucleotides are TGTGCCGGAGGGACAGGGGCGTACGAGAACACTGAAGCTTTCTTT. This encodes CAGGTGAYENTEAFF.